Presented here are 11 T cell receptor beta chains from one specimen sequenced in a study of blood T cell repertoires in COVID-19. Here immunoSEQ multiplex PCR was the method, and the copy in TCRdb shows in-frame clones only, minus some. The repertoire consists of hundreds of thousands of clones, with 70% to 90% occurring once and the leading ten covering 8% to 10%. The sequenced material came from PBMCs or T cells enriched from blood (not recorded which). These receptors were taken from a woman aged 40 to 55 who had recovered from COVID-19.

The J gene is TRBJ2-6, the V gene TRBV7-2; possible D gene TRBD2, 5 bases. The germline V gene encodes CDR1 SGHTA and CDR2 FQGNSA. Trimming took 1 base from V and 0 from J, leaving 7 bases between them. This CDR3 is 16 amino acids long. CDR3 nucleotide sequence: TGTGCCAGCAGCTTAGGAGGGATCTCTGGGGCCAACGTCCTGACTTTC. Translating gives CASSLGGISGANVLTF.

The chain links TRBV5-1 to TRBJ2-7; 8 bases fit TRBD2. Trimming took 0 bases from V and 6 from J; bases not matched to a gene: 8. The CDR3 contains 15 residues. CDR1 and CDR2 (germline): SGHRS, YFSETQ. The CDR3 nucleotides read TGCGCCAGCAGCTTGGAGGGACTAGGGGGGCTCGAGCAGTACTTC. This gives the protein CASSLEGLGGLEQYF.

The chain uses TRBV6-5 and TRBJ1-6; 8 bases map to TRBD1. CDR1 is MNHEY, CDR2 SVGAGI, per germline. There are 14 residues in the CDR3. The trim removed 9 bases at V and 8 bases at J, leaving 9 bases unmatched. The CDR3 DNA is TGTGCCAGTGGGTCGGACAGGGACCATTCACCCCTCCACTTT. Protein product: CASGSDRDHSPLHF.

This clone showed up just once. V gene TRBV7-2 combines with J gene TRBJ2-4; the D gene is possibly TRBD1 (5 bases). This CDR3 has 14 residues. V lost 5 bases and J lost 6, with 14 bases in between. Germline V lookup: CDR1 SGHTA, CDR2 FQGNSA. The CDR3 region is CASSPTASGNIQYF. The CDR3 DNA reads as TGTGCCAGCAGCCCGACAGCTTCGGGAAACATTCAGTACTTC.

The rearrangement uses TRBV2 and TRBJ1-5; D not resolved. Germline-derived CDR1 and CDR2 are SNHLY and FYNNEI. The ends were cut back, 7 bases at V and 4 bases at J, with 11 bases in the middle. This CDR3 has 13 residues. The CDR3 region is CASNRGRNQPQHF. CDR3 coding DNA: TGTGCCAGCAATAGAGGGCGGAATCAGCCCCAGCATTTT.

This sequence joins TRBV27 and TRBJ1-1; 8 positions match TRBD1. This CDR3 has 20 residues. Trimming at V came to 5 bases and at J to 2 bases, leaving 22 bases not matched to a gene. Germline lookup yields CDR1 MNHEY and CDR2 SMNVEV (reference sequence). This CDR3 is CASSPPLFVTGGMGNTEAFF. The CDR3 DNA follows: TGTGCCAGCAGTCCCCCCCTTTTCGTCACAGGGGGTATGGGTAACACTGAAGCTTTCTTT.

This clone was observed a handful of times. The CDR3 nucleotides read TGTGCCAGCAGCCAAGTCGAGGGCCACGAGCAGTACTTC. Translation gives CASSQVEGHEQYF. This sequence joins TRBV3-1 (or the pseudogene TRBV3-2) and TRBJ2-7, with D possibly being TRBD2 (5 bases). There are 13 residues in the CDR3. Germline V gene data show CDR1 as LGHDT and CDR2 as YNNKEL (reference sequence). The ends were cut back, 1 base at V and 5 bases at J, with 9 bases in the middle.

The chain joins TRBV5-1 to TRBJ2-7; 10 nucleotides match TRBD2. There are 16 residues in the CDR3. Trimming cost V 0 bases and J 4 bases; bases outside gene matches: 7. Germline loops: CDR1 SGHRS, CDR2 YFSETQ. CDR3 DNA: TGCGCCAGCAGCTTGGGCGCTAGCGGGGGTGGGTACGAGCAGTACTTC. Translating gives CASSLGASGGGYEQYF.

This rearrangement joins TRBV11-1 to TRBJ2-7; perhaps TRBD2 as D (7 bases). The germline V gene encodes CDR1 SGHAT and CDR2 FQDESV (reference sequence). CDR3 length equals 14 residues. V lost 7 bases, J lost 1 base, and 14 bases lay in between. This chain's CDR3 is CASTPRGGSYEQYF. The CDR3 coding sequence is TGTGCCAGCACCCCGAGGGGGGGATCCTACGAGCAGTACTTC.

J is TRBJ1-1 and V is TRBV5-1; D unresolved. V was pared by 1 base and J by 1 base, with 17 bases between. Germline V gene data show CDR1 as SGHRS and CDR2 as YFSETQ. The CDR3 totals 17 residues. The CDR3 loop is CASSLLLLGYSNTEAFF. CDR3 nucleotide sequence: TGCGCCAGCAGCTTGTTACTTCTAGGCTATTCGAACACTGAAGCTTTCTTT.

V usage is TRBV30 and J usage is TRBJ2-2; D is possibly TRBD1 (7 bases). The germline V and J ends were trimmed by 3 bases and 6 bases, with 11 bases remaining between them. The CDR3 contains 13 residues. The germline V gene has CDR1 GTSNPN and CDR2 SVGIG (reference sequence). The CDR3 sequence is CAWSTRGAGELFF. CDR3 in DNA: TGTGCCTGGAGCACCAGGGGGGCCGGGGAGCTGTTTTTT.